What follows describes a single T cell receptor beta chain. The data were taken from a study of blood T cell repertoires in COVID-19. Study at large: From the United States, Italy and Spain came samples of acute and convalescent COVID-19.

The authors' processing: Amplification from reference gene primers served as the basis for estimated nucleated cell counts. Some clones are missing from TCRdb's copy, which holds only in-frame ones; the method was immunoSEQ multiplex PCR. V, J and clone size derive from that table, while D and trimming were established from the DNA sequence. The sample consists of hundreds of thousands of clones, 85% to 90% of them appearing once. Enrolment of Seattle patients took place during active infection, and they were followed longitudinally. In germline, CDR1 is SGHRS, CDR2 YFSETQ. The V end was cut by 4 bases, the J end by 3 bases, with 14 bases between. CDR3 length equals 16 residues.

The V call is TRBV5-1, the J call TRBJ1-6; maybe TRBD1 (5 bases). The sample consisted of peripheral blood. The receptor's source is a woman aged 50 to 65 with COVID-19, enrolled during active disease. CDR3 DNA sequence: TGCGCCAGCAGCCCGAGACAGCCAGACTATAATTCACCCCTCCACTTT. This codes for CASSPRQPDYNSPLHF.